This T cell receptor (beta chain) was captured in a study of T cell clonality in common variable immunodeficiency. Study findings and constraints: Common variable immunodeficiency TCR beta sequences reportedly had fewer deletions and N-nucleotide insertions.

This clone was detected many times. Its antigen is not known. The DNA ends 3 residues before the CDR3 does, and the rest of the CDR3 is filled in from the germline J gene. V shed 3 bases, J shed 5 bases, and the junction held 3 bases outside the gene matches. This CDR3 spans 14 amino acids. Germline values: CDR1 LNHDA, CDR2 SQIVND (reference sequence). Sequencing input was equivalent genomic DNA from CVID and controls. The data were produced by immunoSEQ multiplex PCR, yet TCRdb's version contains in-frame clones alone and is incomplete. The sample shows about 34,000 clones, no singletons; the ten largest hold around 28%. For at least one year, all CVID subjects received replacement immunoglobulin.

The sample was peripheral blood mononuclear cells. This sequence originates from a human donor with common variable immunodeficiency. The rearrangement links TRBV19 to TRBJ2-1; 8 nucleotides agree with TRBD2. CDR3 DNA, as far as it was read: TGTGCCAGTAGTATCGGACTAGCCCACAATGAG. This codes for CASSIGLAHNE. The entire CDR3 protein reads CASSIGLAHNEQFF.